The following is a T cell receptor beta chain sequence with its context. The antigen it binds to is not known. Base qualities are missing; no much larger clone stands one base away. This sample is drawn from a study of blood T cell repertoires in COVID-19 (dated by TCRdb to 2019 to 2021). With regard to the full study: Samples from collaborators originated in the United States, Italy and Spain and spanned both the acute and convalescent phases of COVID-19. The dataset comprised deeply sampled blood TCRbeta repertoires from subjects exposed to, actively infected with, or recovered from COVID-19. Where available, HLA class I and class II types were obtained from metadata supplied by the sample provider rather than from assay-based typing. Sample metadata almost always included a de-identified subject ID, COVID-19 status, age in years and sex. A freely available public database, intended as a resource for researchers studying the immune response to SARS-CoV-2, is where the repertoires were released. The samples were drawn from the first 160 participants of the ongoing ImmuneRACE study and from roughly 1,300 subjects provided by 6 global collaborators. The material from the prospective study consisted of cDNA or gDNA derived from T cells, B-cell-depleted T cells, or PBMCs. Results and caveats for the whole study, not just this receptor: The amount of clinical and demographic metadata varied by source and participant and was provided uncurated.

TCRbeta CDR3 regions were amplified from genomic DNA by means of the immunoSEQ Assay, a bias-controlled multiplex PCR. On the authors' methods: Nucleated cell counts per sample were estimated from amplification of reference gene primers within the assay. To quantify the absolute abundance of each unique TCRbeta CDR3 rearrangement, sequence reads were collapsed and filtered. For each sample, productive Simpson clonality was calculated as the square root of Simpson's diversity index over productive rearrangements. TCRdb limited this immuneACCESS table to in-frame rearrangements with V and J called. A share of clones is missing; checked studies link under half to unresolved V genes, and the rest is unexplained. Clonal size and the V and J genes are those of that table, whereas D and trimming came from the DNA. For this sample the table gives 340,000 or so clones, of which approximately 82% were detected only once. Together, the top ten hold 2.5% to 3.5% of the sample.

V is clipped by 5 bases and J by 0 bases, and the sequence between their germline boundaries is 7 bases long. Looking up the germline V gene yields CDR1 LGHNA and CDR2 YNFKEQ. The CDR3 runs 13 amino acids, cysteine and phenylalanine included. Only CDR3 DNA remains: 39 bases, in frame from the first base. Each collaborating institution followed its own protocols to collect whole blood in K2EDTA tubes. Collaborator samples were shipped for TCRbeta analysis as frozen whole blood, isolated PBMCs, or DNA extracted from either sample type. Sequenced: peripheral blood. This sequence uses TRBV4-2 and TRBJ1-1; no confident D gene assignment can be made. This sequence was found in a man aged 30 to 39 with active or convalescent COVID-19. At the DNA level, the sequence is TGTGCCAGCAGCGGACTTATGAACACTGAAGCTTTCTTT. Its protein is CASSGLMNTEAFF.